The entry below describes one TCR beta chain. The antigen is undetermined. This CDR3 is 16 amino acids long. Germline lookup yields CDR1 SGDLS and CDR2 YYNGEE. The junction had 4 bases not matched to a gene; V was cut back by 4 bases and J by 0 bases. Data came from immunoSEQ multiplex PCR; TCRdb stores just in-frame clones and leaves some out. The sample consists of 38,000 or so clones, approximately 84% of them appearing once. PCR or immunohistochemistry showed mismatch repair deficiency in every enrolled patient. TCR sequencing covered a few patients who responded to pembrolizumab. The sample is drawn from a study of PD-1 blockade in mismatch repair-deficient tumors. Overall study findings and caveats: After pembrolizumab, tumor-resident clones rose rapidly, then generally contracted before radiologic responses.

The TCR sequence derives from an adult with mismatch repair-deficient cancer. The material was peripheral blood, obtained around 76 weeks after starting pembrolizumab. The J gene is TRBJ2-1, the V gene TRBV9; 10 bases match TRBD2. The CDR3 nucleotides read TGTGCCAGCAGCCCTGCTAGCGGGGGCTCCTACAATGAGCAGTTCTTC. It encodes CASSPASGGSYNEQFF.